This T cell receptor beta chain was recorded in a study of identifying expanded T cells in peripheral blood. Here immunoSEQ multiplex PCR was the method, and the copy in TCRdb shows in-frame clones only, minus some. The data contain approximately 110,000 clones, 88% of them singletons. Germline V gene data show CDR1 as SEHNR and CDR2 as FQNEAQ (reference sequence). The CDR3 is 15 residues long. The J segment lost 2 bases and the V segment lost 1 base, leaving 2 bases of the junction unmatched. Sequences were obtained from blood. The TCR was taken from a person aged 18 to 70 in good health. The chain carries TRBV7-9 and TRBJ2-1; the match to TRBD1 covers 7 bases. This CDR3 is CASSLVTGTYNEQFF. In DNA, the CDR3 is TGTGCCAGCAGCTTAGTGACAGGGACCTACAATGAGCAGTTCTTC.